One sample yielded the 29 T cell receptor beta chains listed below, sequenced in a study of blood T cell repertoires in COVID-19. Here immunoSEQ multiplex PCR was the method, and the copy in TCRdb shows in-frame clones only, minus some. The table lists 91,000 or so clones, around nine tenths of them singletons. The sequenced sample consisted of peripheral blood. The receptors were sampled from a woman between 50 and 59 years old in a cohort sampled during active COVID-19.

The chain couples TRBV5-8 to TRBJ2-7; D is perhaps TRBD1 (6 bases). Germline V lookup: CDR1 SGHTS, CDR2 YDEGEE. Trimming shortened V by 5 bases and J by 2 bases, and 11 bases separated the two germline ends. The CDR3 has 13 amino acids. The CDR3 is CASSRQETYEQYF. DNA for the CDR3: TGTGCCAGCAGTAGACAGGAAACCTACGAGCAGTACTTC. The full variable domain, in which reference TRBV5-8 and TRBJ2-7 provide the parts outside the CDR3, is EAGVTQSPTHLIKTRGQQATLRCSPISGHTSVYWYQQALGLGLQFLLWYDEGEERNRGNFPPRFSGRQFPNYSSELNVNALELEDSALYLCASSRQETYEQYFGPGTRLTVT.

The CDR3 spells CASSLQGNQPQHF. CDR3 DNA: TGTGCCAGCAGTTTACAGGGGAATCAGCCCCAGCATTTT. The chain carries TRBV6-5 and TRBJ1-5; TRBD1 agrees at 7 bases. Germline V gene sequence: CDR1 MNHEY, CDR2 SVGAGI. The CDR3 spans 13 residues. The junction had 1 base not matched to a gene; V was cut back by 4 bases and J by 4 bases.

CDR3 DNA sequence: TGCGCCAGCAGCCAATCCTGGAGGATTAATGAAAAACTGTTTTTT. Translated: CASSQSWRINEKLFF. The chain recombines TRBV4-1 with TRBJ1-4; D is uncertain. Germline V lookup: CDR1 MGHRA, CDR2 YSYEKL. This CDR3 is 15 amino acids long. Trimming took 2 bases from V and 4 from J, leaving 11 bases between them.

V is TRBV21-1 and J is TRBJ1-5; the table names TRBD1, a call not compared with the DNA. TRBV21-1 is marked as a pseudogene. CDR3 length: 20 residues. This chain's CDR3 is CASSSRAGPGQGGSNQPQHF. For the CDR3, the DNA is TGTGCCAGCAGCTCTCGAGCCGGTCCGGGACAGGGAGGGAGCAATCAGCCCCAGCATTTT.

The chain has TRBV10-2 and TRBJ2-2; 7 nucleotides align to TRBD2. CDR3 size: 14 residues. Unmatched junction bases numbered 5, after V lost 10 bases and J lost 0 bases. The germline V gene has CDR1 WSHSY and CDR2 SAAADI. CDR3 bases: TGCGCCACACGGGACTACACGAACACCGGGGAGCTGTTTTTT. This sequence encodes CATRDYTNTGELFF.

The chain uses TRBV30 and TRBJ2-1; tentatively, D is TRBD2 (5 bases). CDR1 and CDR2 (germline): GTSNPN, SVGIG (reference sequence). This CDR3 has 11 residues. The germline V and J ends were trimmed by 5 bases and 11 bases, with 13 bases remaining between them. This CDR3 is CAWERYGKQFF. The CDR3 DNA follows: TGTGCCTGGGAAAGATACGGGAAGCAGTTCTTC.

The J gene is TRBJ1-2, the V gene TRBV25-1, with a possible D match to TRBD1 (5 bases). Trimming removed 5 bases from V and 0 bases from J, with 7 bases in between. CDR3 length equals 13 residues. Looked up from germline, CDR1 is MGHDK and CDR2 is SYGVNS. The CDR3 region is CASSRTPNYGYTF. Here the CDR3 DNA reads TGTGCCAGCAGTAGGACACCTAACTATGGCTACACCTTC.

The V gene is TRBV10-3, the J gene TRBJ2-1; unclear D gene. This CDR3 spans 14 amino acids. Per the germline V gene, CDR1 is ENHRY and CDR2 is SYGVKD. Deletions cut 4 bases from V and 0 bases from J, with 7 bases between. The CDR3 sequence: CAISGQISYNEQFF. CDR3 nucleotides: TGTGCCATCAGTGGGCAGATCTCCTACAATGAGCAGTTCTTC.

A single count supports this clone. This chain connects TRBV3-1 (or the pseudogene TRBV3-2) to TRBJ2-5; maybe TRBD1 (5 bases). The germline gives CDR1 LGHDT, CDR2 YNNKEL (reference sequence). The CDR3 sequence is 13 residues long. Trimming left V 5 bases short and J 0 bases short, with 7 bases between. DNA for the CDR3: TGTGCCAGCAGCTCAGGGTACCAAGAGACCCAGTACTTC. Its protein is CASSSGYQETQYF.

This chain connects TRBV29-1 to TRBJ1-1; D is unclear. Per germline, CDR1 SQVTM and CDR2 ANQGSEA. Between the trimmed V and J ends, which lost 8 bases and 1 base, there was a span of 11 bases. The CDR3 consists of 12 residues. This chain's CDR3 is CSSQDWNTEAFF. For the CDR3, the DNA is TGCAGCTCTCAGGACTGGAACACTGAAGCTTTCTTT.

The V and J genes are TRBV30 and TRBJ2-5, with TRBD2 matching 14 bases. Germline CDR1 reads GTSNPN; CDR2 reads SVGIG (reference sequence). Losses at the gene ends were 5 bases for V and 9 bases for J; bases not matched to a gene: 8. CDR3 length: 14 residues. In DNA, the CDR3 is TGTGCCTGGCGACTAGCGGGGGGGCCAGGGGCCCAGTACTTC. Protein product: CAWRLAGGPGAQYF. Combining the CDR3 with reference TRBV30 and TRBJ2-5 gives the whole variable domain SQTIHQWPATLVQPVGSPLSLECTVEGTSNPNLYWYRQAAGRGLQLLFYSVGIGQISSEVPQNLSASRPQDRQFILSSKKLLLSDSGFYLCAWRLAGGPGAQYFGPGTRLLVL.

The genes are TRBV28 and TRBJ1-4, with D maybe TRBD1 (6 bases). The germline V and J ends were trimmed by 5 bases and 5 bases, with 6 bases remaining between them. CDR1 and CDR2 (germline): MDHEN, SYDVKM. This CDR3 contains 12 residues. The CDR3 here is CASSTGNEKLFF. The CDR3 bases are TGTGCCAGCAGTACAGGGAATGAAAAACTGTTTTTT.

The chain uses TRBV11-3 and TRBJ2-5; TRBD2 aligns across 7 bases. This CDR3 is built from 15 residues. The germline gives CDR1 SGHNT, CDR2 YENEEA. Trimming took 4 bases from V and 5 from J; bases not matched to a gene: 10. The CDR3 is CASSSREALWETQYF. Written as DNA, the CDR3 is TGTGCCAGCAGCTCCCGGGAGGCCCTGTGGGAGACCCAGTACTTC. The full variable domain, in which reference TRBV11-3 and TRBJ2-5 provide the parts outside the CDR3, is EAGVVQSPRYKIIEKKQPVAFWCNPISGHNTLYWYLQNLGQGPELLIRYENEEAVDDSQLPKDRFSAERLKGVDSTLKIQPAELGDSAVYLCASSSREALWETQYFGPGTRLLVL.

V gene TRBV6-1 combines with J gene TRBJ1-2, with a possible D match to TRBD1 (5 bases). CDR1 is MNHNS, CDR2 SASEGT, per germline. Trimming shortened V by 3 bases and J by 3 bases, and 14 bases separated the two germline ends. There are 15 residues in the CDR3. Here the CDR3 DNA reads TGTGCCAGCAGTGAGACTCCGGACAATCACTATGGCTACACCTTC. Amino acids: CASSETPDNHYGYTF.

This chain uses TRBV15 with TRBJ2-7, with D hard to call. Per germline, CDR1 LNHNV and CDR2 YYDKDF (reference sequence). The CDR3 runs 14 residues. V was trimmed by 0 bases and J by 3 bases, leaving 9 bases between them. The CDR3 bases are TGTGCCACCAGCAGAGATGGCACAGACTACGAGCAGTACTTC. This codes for CATSRDGTDYEQYF.

This chain uses TRBV3-1 (or the pseudogene TRBV3-2) with TRBJ2-7; 8 bases line up with TRBD1. CDR1 and CDR2 (germline): LGHDT, YNNKEL (reference sequence). There are 12 residues in the CDR3. J was trimmed by 6 bases and V by 4 bases; bases with no gene match: 2. The DNA of the CDR3 is TGTGCCAGCAGCCGACAGGGGCGCGAGCAGTACTTC. Translated, it gives CASSRQGREQYF.

The chain joins TRBV4-1 to TRBJ1-6; D is possibly TRBD1 (6 bases). The V and J ends lost 1 base and 7 bases respectively, with 11 bases between them. The CDR3 loop spans 15 amino acids. Per the germline V gene, CDR1 is MGHRA and CDR2 is YSYEKL. The CDR3 DNA is TGCGCCAGCAGCCAAGGGACAGCCCCAAATTCACCCCTCCACTTT. Protein product: CASSQGTAPNSPLHF.

On this clone itself: Because the CDR3's place on the DNA is in doubt, the DNA is left out and the CDR3 is given as listed by TCRdb. The V gene is TRBV28, the J gene TRBJ1-5; the table's D call TRBD1 went unverified against the DNA. Germline lookup yields CDR1 MDHEN and CDR2 SYDVKM. The CDR3 is 19 residues long, ends included. The CDR3 loop is CASSFLAGRPGPSNQPQHF.

J is TRBJ1-1 and V is TRBV19, with D possibly being TRBD1 (6 bases). CDR3 length: 15 residues. V lost 8 bases, J lost 0 bases, and 16 bases lay in between. CDR1 and CDR2 from the germline V gene are LNHDA and SQIVND (reference sequence). The CDR3, as DNA: TGTGCCAGTGTAAGAGGGGGAGTAATGAACACTGAAGCTTTCTTT. Its protein product is CASVRGGVMNTEAFF.

This chain uses TRBV21-1 with TRBJ2-7; the D call of TRBD1 is as the table states it, not checked on the DNA. TRBV21-1 is given as a pseudogene. The CDR3 has 19 residues. The CDR3 sequence is CASSKVPVGKNGRPYEQYF. As DNA, the CDR3 is TGTGCCAGCAGCAAAGTCCCCGTGGGTAAGAATGGGCGACCCTACGAGCAGTACTTC.

This chain connects TRBV7-2 to TRBJ2-7, with 7 bases that match TRBD2. The junction had 7 bases not matched to a gene; V was cut back by 1 base and J by 1 base. The CDR3 extends over 16 amino acids. The germline CDR1 and CDR2 sequences are SGHTA and FQGNSA. CDR3 nucleotide sequence: TGTGCCAGCAGCTTAGTTGCTAGCGGATATTCCTACGAGCAGTACTTC. This gives the protein CASSLVASGYSYEQYF.

This chain links TRBV12-3 or TRBV12-4 with TRBJ2-3, with a weak D call TRBD2 (6 bases). V was pared by 3 bases and J by 5 bases, with 6 bases between. CDR3 length equals 12 residues. CDR3 coding DNA: TGTGCCAGCAGTTTGGGACTAGATACGCAGTATTTT. Translation: CASSLGLDTQYF.

This clone was seen more than once but under ten times. J is TRBJ2-1 and V is TRBV2, with a possible D match to TRBD2 (5 bases). The length of the CDR3 is 15 residues. V dropped 2 bases and J dropped 4 bases, with 12 bases sitting between them. CDR1 is SNHLY and CDR2 is FYNNEI in the germline V gene. In nucleotides, the CDR3 is TGTGCCAGCAGTGAACTGCGGGTGAGGTACAATGAGCAGTTCTTC. Amino acid sequence: CASSELRVRYNEQFF.

The CDR3 loop reads CASRTSGLAGNIQYF. The CDR3 bases are TGTGCCAGCAGGACTAGCGGACTAGCGGGAAACATTCAGTACTTC. This chain uses TRBV11-2 with TRBJ2-4; 11 bases align to TRBD2. The V gene end was trimmed by 6 bases and the J gene end by 6 bases; junction bases not matched to a gene: 7. CDR1 and CDR2 (germline): SGHAT, FQNNGV. The CDR3 has 15 amino acids. Using reference TRBV11-2 and TRBJ2-4 for the parts outside the CDR3, the full variable domain is EAGVAQSPRYKIIEKRQSVAFWCNPISGHATLYWYQQILGQGPKLLIQFQNNGVVDDSQLPKDRFSAERLKGVDSTLKIQPAKLEDSAVYLCASRTSGLAGNIQYFGAGTRLSVL.

The V call is TRBV25-1, the J call TRBJ2-6; 10 positions match TRBD1. With 3 bases clipped from V and 3 bases from J, the junction kept 5 bases outside the gene matches. The CDR3 is made up of 17 amino acids. Germline lookup yields CDR1 MGHDK and CDR2 SYGVNS. In DNA, the CDR3 is TGTGCCAGCAGTGAGGGACAGGGGACGAGTGGGGCCAACGTCCTGACTTTC. Residues: CASSEGQGTSGANVLTF. The full variable domain, completed using reference TRBV25-1 and TRBJ2-6, is EADIYQTPRYLVIGTGKKITLECSQTMGHDKMYWYQQDPGMELHLIHYSYGVNSTEKGDLSSESTVSRIRTEHFPLTLESARPSHTSQYLCASSEGQGTSGANVLTFGAGSRLTVL.

The chain is built from TRBV19 and TRBJ1-5; D is perhaps TRBD1 (5 bases). Germline CDR1 LNHDA, CDR2 SQIVND (reference sequence). The CDR3 loop spans 15 amino acids. The V and J ends lost 9 bases and 0 bases respectively, with 15 bases between them. The CDR3 is CASNEGDYSNQPQHF. As DNA, the CDR3 is TGTGCCAGCAACGAAGGGGACTATAGCAATCAGCCCCAGCATTTT.

V usage is TRBV6-6 and J usage is TRBJ2-6; 14 nucleotides line up with TRBD2. V dropped 6 bases and J dropped 2; count of bases not matched to a gene: 6. This CDR3 contains 18 residues. Germline assignment: CDR1 MNHNY and CDR2 SVGAGI (reference sequence). The CDR3 sequence: CASRRGTSGSTGANVLTF. The CDR3 nucleotides read TGTGCCAGCAGGCGAGGGACTAGCGGGAGCACTGGGGCCAACGTCCTGACTTTC.

The chain joins TRBV5-1 to TRBJ2-1; 10 bases agree with TRBD2. Germline V gene sequence: CDR1 SGHRS, CDR2 YFSETQ. The CDR3 contains 16 residues. Trimming cost V 4 bases and J 0 bases; bases outside gene matches: 4. CDR3 in amino acids: CASSPASGSSYNEQFF. As DNA, the CDR3 is TGCGCCAGCAGCCCAGCTAGCGGGAGCTCCTACAATGAGCAGTTCTTC.

This clone was observed once. V and J are TRBV28 and TRBJ1-2, with D possibly being TRBD1 (5 bases). Trimming cost V 6 bases and J 1 base, with 9 bases left between them. This CDR3 is built from 13 residues. Germline CDR1 MDHEN, CDR2 SYDVKM. The CDR3, as DNA: TGTGCCAGCAGGCCACAGGTTAACTATGGCTACACCTTC. It codes for CASRPQVNYGYTF.